A single sample is the source of the 23 T cell receptor beta chains below, sequenced in a study of Ad26.COV2.S vaccination and SARS-CoV-2 variants. Libraries were prepared by immunoSEQ multiplex PCR; TCRdb keeps only in-frame clonotypes and omits some of them. The sample records under 95,000 clones, around 82% being singletons. The sample consisted of peripheral blood, taken after recovery from COVID-19. The receptor source for this set is a human donor who had recovered from COVID-19.

The CDR3 DNA reads TGTGCCAGCAGTTTTTCAGGGTATAGCAATGAGCAGTTCTTC. Amino acids: CASSFSGYSNEQFF. The chain uses TRBV6-2 or TRBV6-3 and TRBJ2-1, with D perhaps TRBD1 (5 bases). Germline lookup yields CDR1 MNHEY and CDR2 SVGEGT. The ends were cut back, 4 bases at V and 6 bases at J, with 13 bases in the middle. CDR3 length: 14 residues.

The DNA of the CDR3 is TGTGCCACCAGCAGAGATTTGCGGGCAAGCAATCAGCCCCAGCATTTT. Its translation is CATSRDLRASNQPQHF. The V and J genes are TRBV15 and TRBJ1-5; D is unclear. V lost 0 bases and J lost 1, with 10 bases in between. This CDR3 comprises 16 residues. CDR1 and CDR2 (germline): LNHNV, YYDKDF (reference sequence).

The chain employs TRBV28 and TRBJ1-1, with D unresolved. The CDR3 length is 12 residues. The germline V gene encodes CDR1 MDHEN and CDR2 SYDVKM. Trimming took 6 bases from V and 4 from J, leaving 9 bases between them. The CDR3 nucleotides read TGTGCCAGCAGATCCGGGGTCACTGAAGCTTTCTTT. Protein: CASRSGVTEAFF.

This sequence joins TRBV6-2 or TRBV6-3 and TRBJ1-1, with no clear D. V was clipped by 2 bases and J by 3 bases, with 4 bases between them. The CDR3 totals 12 residues. Germline lookup yields CDR1 MNHEY and CDR2 SVGEGT. The CDR3, as DNA: TGTGCCAGCAGTTACGGATACACTGAAGCTTTCTTT. As protein: CASSYGYTEAFF.

Only a few counts were recorded for this clone. The chain employs TRBV6-5 and TRBJ2-2; weak D call: TRBD1 (5 bases). V was shortened by 0 bases and J by 6 bases, with 11 bases between the two germline ends. Germline CDR1 and CDR2: MNHEY and SVGAGI. This CDR3 has 15 residues. The CDR3 here is CASSYSKGWAGELFF. The CDR3 nucleotides are TGTGCCAGCAGTTACTCAAAGGGGTGGGCCGGGGAGCTGTTTTTT.

V is TRBV5-1 and J is TRBJ1-1; tentative D call: TRBD1 (5 bases). The germline V gene encodes CDR1 SGHRS and CDR2 YFSETQ. V lost 0 bases and J lost 1, with 7 bases in between. This CDR3 is built from 14 residues. DNA of the CDR3: TGCGCCAGCAGCTTGGCAGGGACGAACACTGAAGCTTTCTTT. Protein product: CASSLAGTNTEAFF.

This chain uses TRBV7-6 with TRBJ2-3; D perhaps matches TRBD1 (5 bases). From germline, CDR1 is SGHVS and CDR2 FNYEAQ. Trimming stripped 1 base from V and 4 bases from J, with 12 bases between. This CDR3 contains 15 residues. The CDR3, as DNA: TGTGCCAGCAGCTTAGATCTGGGGCGAGCAGATACGCAGTATTTT. Translating it yields CASSLDLGRADTQYF.

The rearrangement joins TRBV18 to TRBJ1-2, with a weak D call TRBD1 (5 bases). Per the germline V gene, CDR1 is KGHSH and CDR2 is LQKENI. This CDR3 has 15 amino acids. Trimming removed 5 bases at V and 4 bases at J, with 17 bases between. CDR3: CASSSTGTEGYGYTF. The CDR3 bases are TGTGCCAGCTCATCGACCGGGACGGAGGGCTATGGCTACACCTTC.

This clone was recorded only once. The chain links TRBV10-1 to TRBJ1-5, with 7 positions matching TRBD1. This CDR3 is built from 15 residues. After removal of 6 bases from V and 2 bases from J, the junction contained 7 bases not matched to a gene. Germline V lookup: CDR1 WNHNN, CDR2 SYGVQD (reference sequence). For the CDR3, the DNA is TGCGCCAGCAGAAGACAGGGAGGGGGCAATCAGCCCCAGCATTTT. Translating it yields CASRRQGGGNQPQHF.

Only a few counts were recorded for this clone. This chain joins TRBV6-1 and TRBJ1-5, with D perhaps matching TRBD1 (5 bases). V shed 2 bases and J shed 0 bases, with 11 bases lying between them. The CDR3 is 16 amino acids. CDR1 is MNHNS and CDR2 is SASEGT in the germline V gene. DNA for the CDR3: TGTGCCAGCAGTGAATTGGGGGGGATTAGCAATCAGCCCCAGCATTTT. This encodes CASSELGGISNQPQHF.

The gene calls are TRBV5-3 and TRBJ1-5; D remains ambiguous. TRBV5-3 is sorted into the ORF group, with uncertain function. This CDR3 has 17 amino acids. Trimming shortened V by 2 bases and J by 2 bases, and 17 bases separated the two germline ends. CDR3 sequence (DNA): TGTGCCAGAAGCTTCAGTAGGGAGCACCGTGGCAATCAGCCCCAGCATTTT. This codes for CARSFSREHRGNQPQHF.

The gene calls are TRBV29-1 and TRBJ1-2; a possible D gene is TRBD1 (6 bases). Germline V gene sequence: CDR1 SQVTM, CDR2 ANQGSEA. V dropped 6 bases and J dropped 5 bases, with 16 bases sitting between them. The CDR3 is made up of 13 amino acids. CDR3 amino acids: CSVKTGSGYGYTF. Written as DNA, the CDR3 is TGCAGCGTGAAGACAGGCTCAGGATATGGCTACACCTTC.

As regards this clone: An end of the junction does not agree with germline; a read error may underlie this. The J gene is TRBJ2-3, the V gene TRBV27, with a possible D match to TRBD2 (6 bases). There are 11 residues in the CDR3. CDR1 is MNHEY and CDR2 is SMNVEV in the germline V gene (reference sequence). CDR3 nucleotide sequence: TGTGCCAGCAGTGGAGGGACGGCCCAGGATTTT. This encodes CASSGGTAQDF.

J is TRBJ2-7 and V is TRBV6-5, with 9 bases matching TRBD1. CDR3 size: 15 residues. V trimming: 5 bases; J trimming: 1 base; junction bases outside the gene matches: 6. CDR1 MNHEY and CDR2 SVGAGI come from the germline V gene. The CDR3 DNA follows: TGTGCCAGCAGTAAAACGACAGGGGGGTCCTACGAGCAGTACTTC. Translated, it gives CASSKTTGGSYEQYF.

The chain's CDR3 is CASSHMGAPGQFF. Written as DNA, the CDR3 is TGTGCCAGCAGCCATATGGGGGCCCCGGGGCAGTTCTTC. The V gene is TRBV7-9, the J gene TRBJ2-1; TRBD1 is a possible D gene (6 bases). The CDR3 runs to 13 residues. Deletions cut 5 bases from V and 12 bases from J, with 17 bases between. The germline V gene has CDR1 SEHNR and CDR2 FQNEAQ (reference sequence).

This clone was detected only once. The CDR3 region is CASSPEVRNTEAFF. CDR3 DNA sequence: TGTGCCAGCAGCCCGGAGGTCCGGAACACTGAAGCTTTCTTT. This sequence joins TRBV5-4 and TRBJ1-1; D is unresolved. With 4 bases removed from V and 1 base from J, the gap between germline ends came to 11 bases. CDR1 and CDR2 from the germline V gene are SGHNT and YYREEE (reference sequence). The CDR3 has 14 amino acids.

This clone was picked up a small number of times. This chain uses TRBV7-9 with TRBJ1-2; possible D gene TRBD1, 5 bases. This CDR3 region has 14 residues. Trimming shortened V by 4 bases and J by 7 bases, and 16 bases separated the two germline ends. CDR1 and CDR2 (germline): SEHNR, FQNEAQ (reference sequence). Here the CDR3 DNA reads TGTGCCAGCAGCTGGACACAGGTTCCTCCTGGCTACACCTTC. Residues: CASSWTQVPPGYTF.

The chain combines TRBV28 with TRBJ1-2; TRBD1 matches 8 bases. This CDR3 is 15 amino acids long. Germline CDR1 and CDR2: MDHEN and SYDVKM. V trimming: 3 bases; J trimming: 7 bases; junction bases outside the gene matches: 10. CDR3 bases: TGTGCCAGCAGTTTGAGGCAGGGGGCATTTTTTGGCTACACCTTC. It translates to CASSLRQGAFFGYTF.

V is TRBV7-2 and J is TRBJ2-5, with D unclear. From germline, CDR1 is SGHTA and CDR2 FQGNSA. CDR3 length equals 13 residues. Trimming left V 1 base short and J 1 base short, with 4 bases between. CDR3 DNA sequence: TGTGCCAGCAGCTTAGGTTCCCAAGAGACCCAGTACTTC. Encoded protein: CASSLGSQETQYF.

V gene TRBV29-1 combines with J gene TRBJ1-2, with unresolved D. V was trimmed by 4 bases and J by 5 bases, leaving 8 bases between them. Germline V CDR1 and CDR2: SQVTM, ANQGSEA. The length of the CDR3 is 11 residues. Written as DNA, the CDR3 is TGCAGCGTTGGGATGAGTTATGGCTACACCTTC. Amino acids: CSVGMSYGYTF.

The CDR3 DNA reads TGCAGTGCTAGTATCACCGCCGTTTCCAAAAACATTCAGTACTTC. It specifies CSASITAVSKNIQYF. V gene TRBV20-1 combines with J gene TRBJ2-4; D remains ambiguous. The CDR3 loop spans 15 amino acids. V shed 3 bases and J shed 2 bases, with 14 bases lying between them. Germline V CDR1 and CDR2: DFQATT, SNEGSKA (reference sequence).

The rearrangement links TRBV7-7 to TRBJ2-2, with TRBD2 matching 12 bases. The CDR3 runs to 19 residues. J lost 4 bases, V lost 3 bases, and 12 bases had no gene match. The germline V gene has CDR1 SSHAT and CDR2 FNYEAQ (reference sequence). The CDR3 region is CASSFQGQLAGGPTGELFF. The DNA for the CDR3 is TGTGCCAGCAGCTTCCAGGGGCAACTAGCGGGAGGTCCCACCGGGGAGCTGTTTTTT. Full variable domain (missing parts from reference TRBV7-7 and TRBJ2-2): GAGVSQSPRYKVTKRGQDVTLRCDPISSHATLYWYQQALGQGPEFLTYFNYEAQPDKSGLPSDRFSAERPEGSISTLTIQRTEQRDSAMYRCASSFQGQLAGGPTGELFFGEGSRLTVL.

This clone came up once. This rearrangement joins TRBV4-1 to TRBJ1-2; a possible D gene is TRBD1 (6 bases). This CDR3 is built from 18 residues. Trimming removed 4 bases at V and 4 bases at J, with 25 bases between. Germline assignment: CDR1 MGHRA and CDR2 YSYEKL. Here the CDR3 DNA reads TGCGCCAGCAGCCTAAGGCCCAAGGGGACAACTCCGGGCTATGGCTACACCTTC. Translation: CASSLRPKGTTPGYGYTF.